This T cell receptor beta chain appears in the sequencing data of a study of T cells in Graves' hyperthyroidism and ophthalmopathy. This clonotype was observed a few times. Antigen unknown. Findings and caveats of the study: A 13 V-J signature model discriminated ophthalmopathy versus stable hyperthyroidism. Researchers found most expanded thyroid clonotypes above 0.001 in blood as well.

V lost 6 bases and J lost 5, with 11 bases in between. Germline CDR1 is MGHDK and CDR2 is SYGVNS. This CDR3 has 13 amino acids. The source material, RNA transcripts, was used to amplify TCR beta CDR3 regions. The primer set for the first-round RT-PCR of the TCR CDR3 was HTBI. TCRdb fed the multiplex PCR reads into MiXCR, producing one record per CDR3 protein. The table shows 750,000 to 900,000 distinct CDR3 sequences, with about two fifths occurring only once. This receptor was obtained from a man between 18 and 35 years old with Graves' hyperthyroidism. Sequenced sample: blood. J is TRBJ2-1 and V is TRBV25-1; no clear D. The CDR3 spells CASSASAHNEQFF. In DNA, the CDR3 is TGTGCCAGCAGCGCAAGTGCCCACAATGAGCAGTTCTTC. The whole variable domain, remainder taken from reference TRBV25-1 and TRBJ2-1, is EADIYQTPRYLVIGTGKKITLECSQTMGHDKMYWYQQDPGMELHLIHYSYGVNSTEKGDLSSESTVSRIRTEHFPLTLESARPSHTSQYLCASSASAHNEQFFGPGTRLTVL.